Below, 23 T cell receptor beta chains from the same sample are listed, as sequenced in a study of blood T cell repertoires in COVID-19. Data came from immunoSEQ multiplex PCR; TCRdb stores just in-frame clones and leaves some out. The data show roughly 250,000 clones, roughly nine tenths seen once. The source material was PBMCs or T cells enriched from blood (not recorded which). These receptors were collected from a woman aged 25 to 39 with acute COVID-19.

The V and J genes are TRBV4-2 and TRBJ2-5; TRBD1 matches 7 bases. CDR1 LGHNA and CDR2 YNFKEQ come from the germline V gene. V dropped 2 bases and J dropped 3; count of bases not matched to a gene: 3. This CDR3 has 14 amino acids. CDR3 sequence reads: CASSQLGTEETQYF. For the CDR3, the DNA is TGTGCCAGCAGCCAACTCGGGACAGAAGAGACCCAGTACTTC.

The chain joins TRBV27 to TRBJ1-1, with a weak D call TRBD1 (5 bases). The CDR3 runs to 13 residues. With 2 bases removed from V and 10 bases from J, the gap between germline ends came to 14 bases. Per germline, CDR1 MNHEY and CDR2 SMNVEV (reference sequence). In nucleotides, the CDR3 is TGTGCCAGCAGTTTAAAAGGGGAAAAGTTAGCTTTCTTT. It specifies CASSLKGEKLAFF.

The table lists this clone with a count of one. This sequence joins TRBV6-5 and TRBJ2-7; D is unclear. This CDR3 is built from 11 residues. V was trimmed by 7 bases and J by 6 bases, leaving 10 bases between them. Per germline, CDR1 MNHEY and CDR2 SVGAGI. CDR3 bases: TGTGCCAGCACGTCAGGCCCCGAGCAGTACTTC. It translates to CASTSGPEQYF.

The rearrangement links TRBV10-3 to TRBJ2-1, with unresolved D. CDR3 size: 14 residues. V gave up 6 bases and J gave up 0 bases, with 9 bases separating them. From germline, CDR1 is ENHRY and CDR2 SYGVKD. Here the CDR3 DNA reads TGTGCCATCAGGAATGCGGCCTCCTACAATGAGCAGTTCTTC. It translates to CAIRNAASYNEQFF.

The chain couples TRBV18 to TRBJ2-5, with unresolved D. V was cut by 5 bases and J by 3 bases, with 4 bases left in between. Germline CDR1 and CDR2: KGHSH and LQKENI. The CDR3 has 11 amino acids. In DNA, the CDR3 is TGTGCCAGCTCATTTAAAGAGACCCAGTACTTC. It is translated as CASSFKETQYF.

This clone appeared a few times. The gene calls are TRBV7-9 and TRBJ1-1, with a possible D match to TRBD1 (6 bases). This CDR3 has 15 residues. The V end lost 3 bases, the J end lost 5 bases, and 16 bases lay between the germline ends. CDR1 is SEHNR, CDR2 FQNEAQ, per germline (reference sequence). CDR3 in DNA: TGTGCCAGCAGCTTCGCGGACAGCCGAGGGACTGAAGCTTTCTTT. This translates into CASSFADSRGTEAFF.

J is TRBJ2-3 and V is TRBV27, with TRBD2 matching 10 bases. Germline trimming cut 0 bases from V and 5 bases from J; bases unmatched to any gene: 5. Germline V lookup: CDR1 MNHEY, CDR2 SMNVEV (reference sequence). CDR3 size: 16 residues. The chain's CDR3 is CASSLSRLAGGDTQYF. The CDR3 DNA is TGTGCCAGCAGTTTATCACGGTTAGCGGGGGGAGATACGCAGTATTTT.

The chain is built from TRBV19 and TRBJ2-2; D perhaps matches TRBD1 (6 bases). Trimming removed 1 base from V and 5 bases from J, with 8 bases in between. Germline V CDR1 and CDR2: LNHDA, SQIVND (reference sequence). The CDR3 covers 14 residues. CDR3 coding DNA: TGTGCCAGTAGTATAGGGGACATGACCGGGGAGCTGTTTTTT. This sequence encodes CASSIGDMTGELFF.

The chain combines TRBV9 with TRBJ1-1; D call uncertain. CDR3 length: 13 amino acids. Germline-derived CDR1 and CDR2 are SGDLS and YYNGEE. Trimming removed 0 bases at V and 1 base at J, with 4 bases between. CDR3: CASSVVQNTEAFF. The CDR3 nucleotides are TGTGCCAGCAGCGTAGTTCAGAACACTGAAGCTTTCTTT.

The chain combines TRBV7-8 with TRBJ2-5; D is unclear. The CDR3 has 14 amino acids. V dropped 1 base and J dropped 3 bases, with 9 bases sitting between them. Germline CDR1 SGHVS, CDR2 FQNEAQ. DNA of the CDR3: TGTGCCAGCAGCTTAGTCCGGTCCAAAGAGACCCAGTACTTC. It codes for CASSLVRSKETQYF.

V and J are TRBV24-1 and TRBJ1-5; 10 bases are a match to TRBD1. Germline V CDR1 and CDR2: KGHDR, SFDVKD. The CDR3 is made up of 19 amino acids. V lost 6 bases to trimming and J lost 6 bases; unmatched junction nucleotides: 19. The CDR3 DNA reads TGTGCCACCAGTTCGGTCTACTTCAGAGACAGGGGGCATGGTCAGCCCCAGCATTTT. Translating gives CATSSVYFRDRGHGQPQHF.

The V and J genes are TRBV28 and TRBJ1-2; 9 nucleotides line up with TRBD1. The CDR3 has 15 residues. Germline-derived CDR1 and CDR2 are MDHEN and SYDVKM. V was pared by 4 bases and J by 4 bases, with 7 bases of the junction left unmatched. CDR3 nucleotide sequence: TGTGCCAGCAGTTCACCCGGACAGGGGATCTATGGCTACACCTTC. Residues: CASSSPGQGIYGYTF.

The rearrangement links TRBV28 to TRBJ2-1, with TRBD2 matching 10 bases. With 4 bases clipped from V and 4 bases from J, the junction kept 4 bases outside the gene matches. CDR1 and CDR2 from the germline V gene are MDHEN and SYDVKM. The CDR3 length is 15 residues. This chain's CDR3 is CASSSLAGVYNEQFF. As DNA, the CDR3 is TGTGCCAGCAGTTCCCTAGCGGGGGTATACAATGAGCAGTTCTTC. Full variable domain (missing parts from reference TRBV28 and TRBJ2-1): DVKVTQSSRYLVKRTGEKVFLECVQDMDHENMFWYRQDPGLGLRLIYFSYDVKMKEKGDIPEGYSVSREKKERFSLILESASTNQTSMYLCASSSLAGVYNEQFFGPGTRLTVL.

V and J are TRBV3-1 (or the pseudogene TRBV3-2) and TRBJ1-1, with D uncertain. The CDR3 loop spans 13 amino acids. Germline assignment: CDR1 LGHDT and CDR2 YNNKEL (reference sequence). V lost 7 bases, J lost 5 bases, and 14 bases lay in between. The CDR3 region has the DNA TGTGCCAGCACCCCCAACTCGGGAACTGAAGCTTTCTTT. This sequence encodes CASTPNSGTEAFF.

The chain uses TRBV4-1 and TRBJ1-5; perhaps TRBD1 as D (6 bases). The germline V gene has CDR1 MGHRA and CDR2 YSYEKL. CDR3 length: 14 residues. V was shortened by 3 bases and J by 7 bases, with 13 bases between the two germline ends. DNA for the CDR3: TGCGCCAGCAGCCACAACAGGGTCTTGCAGCCCCAGCATTTT. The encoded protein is CASSHNRVLQPQHF.

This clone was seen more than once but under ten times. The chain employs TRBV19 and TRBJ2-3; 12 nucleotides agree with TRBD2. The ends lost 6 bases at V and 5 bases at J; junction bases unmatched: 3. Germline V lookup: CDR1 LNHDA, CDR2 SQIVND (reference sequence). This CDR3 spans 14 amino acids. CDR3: CASSLAGGRDTQYF. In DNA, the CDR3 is TGTGCCAGTAGCCTAGCGGGAGGGCGAGATACGCAGTATTTT.

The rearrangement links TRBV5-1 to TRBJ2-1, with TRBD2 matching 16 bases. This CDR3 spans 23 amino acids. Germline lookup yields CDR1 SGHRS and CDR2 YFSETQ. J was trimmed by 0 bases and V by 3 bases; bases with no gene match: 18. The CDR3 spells CASSSSGTSGRAVGGNSYNEQFF. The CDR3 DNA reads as TGCGCCAGCAGCTCCTCCGGGACTAGCGGGAGGGCCGTCGGGGGGAACTCCTACAATGAGCAGTTCTTC.

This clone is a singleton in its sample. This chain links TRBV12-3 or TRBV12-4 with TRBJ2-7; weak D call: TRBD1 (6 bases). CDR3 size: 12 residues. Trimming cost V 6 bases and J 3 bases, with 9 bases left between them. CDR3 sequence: CASRADSYEQYF. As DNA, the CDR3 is TGTGCCAGCAGAGCGGACAGCTACGAGCAGTACTTC.

CDR3 residues: CASSPTTGGTQETQYF. The CDR3 nucleotides read TGTGCCAGCTCACCAACGACAGGGGGGACACAAGAGACCCAGTACTTC. The J gene is TRBJ2-5, the V gene TRBV18, with 9 bases fitting TRBD1. The CDR3 runs to 16 residues. Germline-derived CDR1 and CDR2 are KGHSH and LQKENI. J gave up 2 bases and V 2 bases, and 6 bases lay outside the gene matches.

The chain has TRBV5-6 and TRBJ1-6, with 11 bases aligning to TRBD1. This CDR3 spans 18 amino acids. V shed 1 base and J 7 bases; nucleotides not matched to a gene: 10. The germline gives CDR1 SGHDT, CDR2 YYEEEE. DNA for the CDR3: TGTGCCAGCAGCTTGCTAGGGACAGGGGGTAACTGGAATTCACCCCTCCACTTT. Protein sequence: CASSLLGTGGNWNSPLHF.

CDR3 amino acids: CASGLGTGGLGQPQHF. In DNA form, the CDR3 reads TGTGCTAGTGGTTTGGGCACAGGGGGCTTGGGCCAGCCCCAGCATTTT. The chain employs TRBV12-5 and TRBJ1-5, with TRBD1 matching over 9 bases. The CDR3 spans 16 residues. V was pared by 1 base and J by 7 bases, with 8 bases of the junction left unmatched. Germline lookup yields CDR1 LGHNT and CDR2 FRNRAP.

CDR3 residues: CAWSGGQGVGGYTF. DNA of the CDR3: TGTGCCTGGAGTGGCGGACAGGGGGTCGGTGGCTACACCTTC. The chain has TRBV30 and TRBJ1-2; 10 bases are a match to TRBD1. This CDR3 comprises 14 residues. The germline CDR1 and CDR2 sequences are GTSNPN and SVGIG (reference sequence). Losses at the gene ends were 1 base for V and 7 bases for J; bases not matched to a gene: 6.

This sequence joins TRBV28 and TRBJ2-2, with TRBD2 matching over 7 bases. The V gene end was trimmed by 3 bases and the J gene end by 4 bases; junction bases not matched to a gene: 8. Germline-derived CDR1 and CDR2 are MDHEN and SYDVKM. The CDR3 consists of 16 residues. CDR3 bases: TGTGCCAGCAGTTTGGGGCTAGCGGACCTCACCGGGGAGCTGTTTTTT. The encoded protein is CASSLGLADLTGELFF.